The next 25 T cell receptor beta chains were all read from a single sample in a study of T cells after posttransplantation cyclophosphamide. The repertoire was sequenced with immunoSEQ multiplex PCR; TCRdb's copy has only in-frame clones and lacks some. Singletons are absent from the sample, which has about 39,000 clones. Specimen: PBMCs. The origin of the receptors is a woman aged 45-60 years in good health and a related stem cell transplant donor.

This clone was seen repeatedly, ten times or more. V gene TRBV20-1 combines with J gene TRBJ1-2; unclear D gene. V was trimmed by 5 bases and J by 7 bases, leaving 11 bases between them. Germline V CDR1 and CDR2: DFQATT, SNEGSKA (reference sequence). The CDR3 loop spans 11 amino acids. CDR3 loop: CSAGQNAGYTF. CDR3 bases: TGCAGTGCTGGCCAAAACGCTGGCTACACCTTC.

This clone was observed at least ten times. This chain uses TRBV7-6 with TRBJ2-1, with D perhaps TRBD2 (6 bases). The CDR3 sequence is 11 residues long. Germline V lookup: CDR1 SGHVS, CDR2 FNYEAQ. The V gene lost 6 bases and the J gene lost 9 bases, with 9 bases spanning the gap. CDR3 sequence: CASSLGGEQFF. The CDR3, as DNA: TGTGCCAGCAGTTTGGGGGGTGAGCAGTTCTTC. The entire variable domain, with the rest obtained from reference TRBV7-6 and TRBJ2-1, is as follows: GAGVSQSPRYKVTKRGQDVALRCDPISGHVSLYWYRQALGQGPEFLTYFNYEAQQDKSGLPNDRFSAERPEGSISTLTIQRTEQRDSAMYRCASSLGGEQFFGPGTRLTVL.

V usage is TRBV7-3 and J usage is TRBJ2-3; TRBD2 matches at 8 bases. CDR3 length equals 19 residues. Germline V gene lookup returns CDR1 SGHTA and CDR2 FQGTGA. After removal of 1 base from V and 0 bases from J, the junction contained 12 bases not matched to a gene. CDR3 DNA sequence: TGTGCCAGCAGCTTAAAACCCCTCGGAGCGGGGGAGAGCACAGATACGCAGTATTTT. Amino acids: CASSLKPLGAGESTDTQYF.

This clone was seen many times. The CDR3 DNA follows: TGTGCCAGCAACCGACTTGGTCTTGGGCGGGGGGCAGATACGCAGTATTTT. Translated, it gives CASNRLGLGRGADTQYF. The chain employs TRBV5-6 and TRBJ2-3; 8 bases agree with TRBD2. From germline, CDR1 is SGHDT and CDR2 YYEEEE. Trimming removed 6 bases from V and 4 bases from J; junction bases left unmatched: 16. The CDR3 is made up of 17 amino acids. Drawing the rest from reference TRBV5-6 and TRBJ2-3, the complete variable domain is DAGVTQSPTHLIKTRGQQVTLRCSPKSGHDTVSWYQQALGQGPQFIFQYYEEEERQRGNFPDRFSGHQFPNYSSELNVNALLLGDSALYLCASNRLGLGRGADTQYFGPGTRLTVL.

This clone occurred many times. This rearrangement joins TRBV7-9 to TRBJ2-6; 8 bases are a match to TRBD1. The CDR3 spans 18 residues. V shed 8 bases, J shed 0 bases, and the junction held 12 bases outside the gene matches. Germline V gives CDR1 SEHNR, CDR2 FQNEAQ (reference sequence). CDR3: CASWGPGQVVSGANVLTF. CDR3 DNA: TGTGCCAGCTGGGGTCCGGGACAGGTGGTCTCTGGGGCCAACGTCCTGACTTTC. Full variable domain (missing parts from reference TRBV7-9 and TRBJ2-6): DTGVSQNPRHKITKRGQNVTFRCDPISEHNRLYWYRQTLGQGPEFLTYFQNEAQLEKSRLLSDRFSAERPKGSFSTLEIQRTEQGDSAMYLCASWGPGQVVSGANVLTFGAGSRLTVL.

This clone was detected many times. V and J are TRBV30 and TRBJ1-1; no reliable D call. The length of the CDR3 is 13 residues. The V end lost 1 base, the J end lost 3 bases, and 9 bases lay between the germline ends. Germline lookup yields CDR1 GTSNPN and CDR2 SVGIG (reference sequence). The CDR3, as DNA: TGTGCCTGGAGTGCCCAGTCCGACACTGAAGCTTTCTTT. Amino acid sequence: CAWSAQSDTEAFF.

This clone was counted many times. The chain is built from TRBV2 and TRBJ2-3; D is unclear. The V gene lost 3 bases and the J gene lost 7 bases, with 11 bases spanning the gap. The V gene's germline CDR1 is SNHLY and CDR2 FYNNEI. This CDR3 spans 13 amino acids. CDR3 region: CASSDRFSYTQYF. DNA for the CDR3: TGTGCCAGCAGTGATAGATTTTCATATACGCAGTATTTT.

The chain joins TRBV21-1 to TRBJ1-6; the D call in the table, TRBD1, was not verified against the DNA. TRBV21-1 is tagged as a pseudogene. The CDR3 is 21 residues long. The CDR3 sequence is CASKQLIRDRGPSSYNSPLHF. CDR3 sequence (DNA): TGTGCCAGCAAGCAGTTAATCCGGGACAGGGGGCCGAGCTCCTATAATTCACCCCTCCACTTT.

This clone was seen ten or more times. CDR3 coding DNA: TGTGCCAGCAACGTACAGGGACAAAATCAGCCCCAGCATTTT. Translation gives CASNVQGQNQPQHF. The chain couples TRBV2 to TRBJ1-5; a possible D gene is TRBD1 (6 bases). This CDR3 has 14 amino acids. The germline V gene encodes CDR1 SNHLY and CDR2 FYNNEI. Trimming cost V 7 bases and J 4 bases, with 14 bases left between them. The complete variable domain, with remaining parts taken from reference TRBV2 and TRBJ1-5, reads EPEVTQTPSHQVTQMGQEVILRCVPISNHLYFYWYRQILGQKVEFLVSFYNNEISEKSEIFDDQFSVERPDGSNFTLKIRSTKLEDSAMYFCASNVQGQNQPQHFGDGTRLSIL.

This clone was counted a few times. The CDR3 DNA follows: TGTGCCTGGAGTGTGAACCGGGGGGCCCCCTACGAGCAGTACTTC. It encodes CAWSVNRGAPYEQYF. The gene calls are TRBV30 and TRBJ2-7; TRBD2 might be the D (7 bases). Germline V CDR1 and CDR2: GTSNPN, SVGIG (reference sequence). CDR3 length: 15 residues. Trimming took 0 bases from V and 2 from J, leaving 14 bases between them.

This clone was observed at least ten times. V is TRBV5-1 and J is TRBJ2-1; possibly TRBD2 for D (7 bases). The CDR3 contains 15 residues. V was pared by 4 bases and J by 7 bases, with 18 bases between. Looked up from germline, CDR1 is SGHRS and CDR2 is YFSETQ. The CDR3: CASSPVGGGQNEQFF. CDR3 sequence (DNA): TGCGCCAGCAGCCCGGTGGGGGGGGGCCAGAATGAGCAGTTCTTC.

The genes are TRBV6-5 and TRBJ1-1; possibly TRBD1 for D (5 bases). Trimming removed 5 bases from V and 6 bases from J, with 16 bases in between. Germline V lookup: CDR1 MNHEY, CDR2 SVGAGI. CDR3 length equals 14 residues. CDR3 bases: TGTGCCAGCAGTGAAGGGGTTTTGGTCGCTGAAGCTTTCTTT. Its translation is CASSEGVLVAEAFF.

In this sample, this clone turned up many times. The rearrangement uses TRBV28 and TRBJ2-3; TRBD2 aligns across 7 bases. CDR1 is MDHEN and CDR2 is SYDVKM in the germline V gene. The CDR3 loop spans 15 amino acids. V lost 5 bases, J lost 2 bases, and 7 bases stayed unmatched. The CDR3 coding sequence is TGTGCCAGCAGTAAGCTAGCGGAGATCACAGATACGCAGTATTTT. It codes for CASSKLAEITDTQYF.

This clone was picked up many times. This rearrangement joins TRBV19 to TRBJ2-5; TRBD2 agrees at 14 bases. The CDR3 consists of 15 residues. Germline lookup yields CDR1 LNHDA and CDR2 SQIVND (reference sequence). V gave up 6 bases and J gave up 6 bases; unmatched junction bases: 6. CDR3 bases: TGTGCCAGTAGCCGACTAGCGGGGGGGAGTAAGACCCAGTACTTC. Its protein product is CASSRLAGGSKTQYF.

This clone was observed a handful of times. V is TRBV18 and J is TRBJ2-5, with TRBD1 matching 11 bases. The CDR3 loop spans 16 amino acids. Germline lookup yields CDR1 KGHSH and CDR2 LQKENI. The trim removed 3 bases at V and 3 bases at J, leaving 6 bases unmatched. The CDR3 coding sequence is TGTGCCAGCTCACCTCCGGGACAGGGGGGAAAAGAGACCCAGTACTTC. Translating gives CASSPPGQGGKETQYF.

This clone has a count of ten or more. The chain uses TRBV19 and TRBJ1-4, with no clear D. The CDR3 is made up of 15 amino acids. Germline CDR1 reads LNHDA; CDR2 reads SQIVND (reference sequence). V shed 5 bases and J shed 3 bases, with 13 bases lying between them. CDR3 coding DNA: TGTGCCAGTAGTCCCCACAGCCGGTCTAATGAAAAACTGTTTTTT. Protein sequence: CASSPHSRSNEKLFF. Drawing the rest from reference TRBV19 and TRBJ1-4, the complete variable domain is DGGITQSPKYLFRKEGQNVTLSCEQNLNHDAMYWYRQDPGQGLRLIYYSQIVNDFQKGDIAEGYSVSREKKESFPLTVTSAQKNPTAFYLCASSPHSRSNEKLFFGSGTQLSVL.

This clone was seen repeatedly, ten times or more. The rearrangement joins TRBV7-3 to TRBJ2-1; D is perhaps TRBD2 (7 bases). The CDR3 contains 16 residues. Between the trimmed V and J ends, which lost 4 bases and 6 bases, there was a span of 19 bases. CDR1 is SGHTA, CDR2 FQGTGA, per germline. The CDR3 DNA is TGTGCCAGCAGCTCCGTAGGGGGGGCCCTAGGCAATGAGCAGTTCTTC. The encoded protein is CASSSVGGALGNEQFF.

This clone has ten or more counts. The CDR3 DNA sequence: TGCGCCAGCAGCTTGGGGGTAGCGGGGCGTCAGGAGACCCAGTACTTC. Its translation: CASSLGVAGRQETQYF. The genes are TRBV5-1 and TRBJ2-5; TRBD2 agrees at 8 bases. Trimming at V came to 0 bases and at J to 5 bases, leaving 9 bases not matched to a gene. CDR1 is SGHRS, CDR2 YFSETQ, per germline. The CDR3 contains 16 residues.

The CDR3 reads CASSPPGENLVYEQYF. The CDR3 coding sequence is TGTGCCAGCAGTCCTCCGGGGGAGAATTTGGTATACGAGCAGTACTTC. This rearrangement joins TRBV28 to TRBJ2-7, with D tentatively TRBD2 (6 bases). Germline CDR1 and CDR2: MDHEN and SYDVKM. This CDR3 contains 16 residues. V lost 5 bases to trimming and J lost 4 bases, with 21 bases between them.

This clone was recorded at least ten times. This chain links TRBV6-6 with TRBJ2-3; D may be TRBD2 (6 bases). V was trimmed by 6 bases and J by 2 bases, leaving 15 bases between them. Germline CDR1 reads MNHNY; CDR2 reads SVGAGI (reference sequence). The CDR3 runs 15 residues. The CDR3 sequence: CASRPTGTLTDTQYF. The CDR3 DNA follows: TGTGCCAGCAGACCCACCGGGACTCTCACAGATACGCAGTATTTT.

Many counts were recorded for this clone. The rearrangement joins TRBV7-3 to TRBJ2-3; 8 bases agree with TRBD1. The V gene end was trimmed by 5 bases and the J gene end by 3 bases; junction bases not matched to a gene: 13. Germline V lookup: CDR1 SGHTA, CDR2 FQGTGA. The CDR3 has 17 amino acids. CDR3 in amino acids: CASSQAPTGAGTDTQYF. CDR3 in DNA: TGTGCCAGCAGCCAAGCCCCGACAGGGGCGGGGACAGATACGCAGTATTTT.

This clone has only a few counts. The V gene is TRBV2, the J gene TRBJ2-7; D possibly corresponds to TRBD1 (5 bases). Germline V gives CDR1 SNHLY, CDR2 FYNNEI. V lost 6 bases and J 3 bases, leaving 12 bases between the germline ends. The CDR3 is 13 residues long. For the CDR3, the DNA is TGTGCCAGCAGCTTAAGACAGAACTACGAGCAGTACTTC. Translated, it gives CASSLRQNYEQYF.

This clone showed up many times. V usage is TRBV27 and J usage is TRBJ2-3; 7 nucleotides match TRBD1. The J segment lost 1 base and the V segment lost 6 bases, leaving 4 bases of the junction unmatched. The CDR3 is 14 amino acids. Germline values: CDR1 MNHEY, CDR2 SMNVEV (reference sequence). The CDR3 DNA reads as TGTGCCAGCAGGCAACAGGGGCGCACAGATACGCAGTATTTT. Its translation: CASRQQGRTDTQYF.

In its sample, this clone was seen many times. The chain is built from TRBV7-2 and TRBJ1-4; 7 bases match TRBD1. Germline V gene data show CDR1 as SGHTA and CDR2 as FQGNSA. With 6 bases clipped from V and 3 bases from J, the junction kept 4 bases outside the gene matches. The CDR3 loop spans 14 amino acids. CDR3 region: CASRYQGANEKLFF. The DNA for the CDR3 is TGTGCCAGCAGATACCAGGGGGCTAATGAAAAACTGTTTTTT.

This clone has ten or more counts. This chain uses TRBV2 with TRBJ2-7; TRBD1 agrees at 7 bases. V shed 4 bases, J shed 6 bases, and the junction held 6 bases outside the gene matches. Germline V gives CDR1 SNHLY, CDR2 FYNNEI. This CDR3 comprises 13 residues. The CDR3: CASSGRYRGEQYF. In DNA form, the CDR3 reads TGTGCCAGCAGTGGAAGATACAGGGGCGAGCAGTACTTC.